A selection of T cell receptor beta chains follows, all from one sample in a study of CD8+ T cells in alopecia areata. The repertoire was sequenced with immunoSEQ multiplex PCR; TCRdb's copy has only in-frame clones and lacks some. Found here are under 65,000 clones, 44% of them singletons; the top ten hold roughly 51%. Sequenced: NKG2D-low CD8+ T cells sorted from blood. The source is a human donor with alopecia areata. Both conserved end residues are part of each CDR3. A D gene is named only where the DNA matches it firmly. Part of the rows lack a size; the others show once, few, many or a class for expanded clones.

TRBJ1-1 | NA | TRBV2 | NA | CASTGRGEAFF | TGTGCCAGCACAGGGCGGGGTGAAGCTTTCTTT
TRBJ2-6 | NA | TRBV19 | few | CASGPFFGANVLTF | TGTGCCAGTGGGCCTTTCTTTGGGGCCAACGTCCTGACTTTC
TRBJ2-3 | NA | TRBV29-1 | few | CSVEGRHTQYF | TGCAGCGTTGAGGGCAGACATACGCAGTATTTT
TRBJ2-1 | TRBD1 | TRBV5-6 | NA | CASREGATEQFF | TGTGCCAGCAGAGAGGGGGCAACGGAGCAGTTCTTC
TRBJ2-3 | NA | TRBV5-1 | NA | CASSLVGGSIDTQYF | TGCGCCAGCAGCTTGGTTGGGGGGTCCATAGATACGCAGTATTTT
TRBJ2-7 | NA | TRBV29-1 | NA | CSVEAQETYEQYF | TGCAGCGTTGAAGCACAGGAAACCTACGAGCAGTACTTC
TRBJ2-7 | NA | TRBV4-3 | NA | CASSQGVGGWYEQYF | TGCGCCAGCAGCCAAGGGGTGGGGGGCTGGTACGAGCAGTACTTC
TRBJ2-7 | NA | TRBV7-8 | NA | CASSHYYEQYF | TGTGCCAGCAGCCACTACTACGAGCAGTACTTC
TRBJ2-1 | TRBD2 | TRBV9 | NA | CASSVAVGRGYNEQFF | TGTGCCAGCAGCGTAGCGGTCGGGAGGGGGTACAATGAGCAGTTCTTC
TRBJ2-5 | TRBD2 | TRBV29-1 | few | CSVETSGRARETQYF | TGCAGCGTCGAGACTAGCGGGAGGGCCAGAGAGACCCAGTACTTC
TRBJ2-2 | NA | TRBV7-2 | NA | CASEQGYGTGELFF | TGTGCCAGCGAACAGGGTTACGGGACCGGGGAGCTGTTTTTT
TRBJ2-5 | NA | TRBV29-1 | NA | CSVEGYGSSSQETQYF | TGCAGCGTTGAAGGGTACGGGAGCTCGAGCCAAGAGACCCAGTACTTC
TRBJ2-3 | NA | TRBV27 | NA | CASRSGQTYTDTQYF | TGTGCCAGCAGATCCGGACAGACCTACACAGATACGCAGTATTTT
TRBJ1-2 | NA | TRBV25-1 | NA | CASSVTNYGYTF | TGTGCCAGCAGTGTTACTAACTATGGCTACACCTTC
TRBJ2-6 | NA | TRBV19 | NA | CASSVGLRGANVLTF | TGTGCCAGTAGTGTGGGACTTAGGGGGGCCAACGTCCTGACTTTC
TRBJ2-5 | NA | TRBV7-8 | NA | CASSLDWRPQYF | TGTGCCAGCAGCCTCGACTGGCGCCCCCAGTACTTC
TRBJ2-3 | NA | TRBV5-6 | once | CASSSAPWGYTDTQYF | TGTGCCAGCAGCTCCGCCCCCTGGGGATACACAGATACGCAGTATTTT
TRBJ2-1 | NA | TRBV9 | NA | CASSAPWASYNEQFF | TGTGCCAGCAGCGCTCCCTGGGCCTCCTACAATGAGCAGTTCTTC